What follows are 6 T cell receptor beta chains derived from one specimen sequenced in a study of vaccination effects on CD4 cells after COVID-19. These receptors' antigens are unknown. Sequencing was performed with immunoSEQ multiplex PCR; in TCRdb, only in-frame clones are kept and a portion is missing. The sample has some 79,000 clones, roughly 80% seen once. Within the ViraFEST assay, antigen-specific CD4+ T cells underwent expansion with viral peptide pools prior to sequencing. It was after around eleven days of culture that CD4+ T cells were isolated. This material consisted of CD4+ T cells from PBMCs cultured with HCoV-229E spike peptides, taken before COVID-19 vaccination. All receptors derive from a human donor who received a COVID-19 vaccine.

This chain uses TRBV7-3 with TRBJ2-7; D is undetermined. Between the trimmed V and J ends, which lost 2 bases and 0 bases, there was a span of 5 bases. Looked up from germline, CDR1 is SGHTA and CDR2 is FQGTGA. The length of the CDR3 is 13 residues. The DNA for the CDR3 is TGTGCCAGCAGCTTAGGGCCCTCCTACGAGCAGTACGTC. This codes for CASSLGPSYEQYV.

The V and J genes are TRBV7-9 and TRBJ2-2, with D hard to call. This CDR3 has 14 residues. The V gene's germline CDR1 is SEHNR and CDR2 FQNEAQ (reference sequence). The V and J ends lost 3 bases and 2 bases respectively, with 7 bases between them. This chain's CDR3 is CASSLGGNTGELFF. For the CDR3, the DNA is TGTGCCAGCAGCTTGGGCGGAAACACCGGGGAGCTGTTTTTT.

This clone showed up many times. This chain connects TRBV4-2 to TRBJ2-2; D not certain. The CDR3 has 15 residues. CDR1 and CDR2 from the germline V gene are LGHNA and YNFKEQ. V shed 0 bases and J shed 4 bases, with 9 bases lying between them. The CDR3 loop is CASSQDHGGTGELFF. The DNA for the CDR3 is TGTGCCAGCAGCCAAGATCATGGTGGCACCGGGGAGCTGTTTTTT.

The chain links TRBV10-3 to TRBJ2-7, with D possibly being TRBD2 (6 bases). V was shortened by 3 bases and J by 8 bases, with 11 bases between the two germline ends. This CDR3 comprises 12 residues. In germline, CDR1 is ENHRY, CDR2 SYGVKD. The CDR3: CAISESGRQQYV. CDR3 nucleotide sequence: TGTGCCATCAGTGAATCTGGGAGGCAGCAGTACGTC.

This chain links TRBV5-1 with TRBJ1-5; D might be TRBD1 (5 bases). V was cut by 4 bases and J by 6 bases, with 17 bases left in between. The V gene's germline CDR1 is SGHRS and CDR2 YFSETQ. The CDR3 is 15 residues long. The CDR3 sequence is CASSPLGGVGQPQHF. The CDR3 nucleotides are TGCGCCAGCAGCCCCCTCGGAGGGGTTGGTCAGCCCCAGCATTTT.

This clone came up a few times. V and J are TRBV11-2 and TRBJ1-2; tentatively, D is TRBD1 (6 bases). This CDR3 is built from 14 residues. The germline V gene has CDR1 SGHAT and CDR2 FQNNGV. Trimming shortened V by 0 bases and J by 13 bases, and 18 bases separated the two germline ends. The CDR3 region is CASSLDSGAGNSTF. Written as DNA, the CDR3 is TGTGCCAGCAGCTTAGACTCAGGGGCCGGTAACTCCACCTTC.